The T cell receptor (beta chain) described here comes from a study of patients and donors after allogeneic stem cell transplantation. V was shortened by 4 bases and J by 4 bases, with 5 bases between the two germline ends. The CDR3 has 12 amino acids. Looked up from germline, CDR1 is SEHNR and CDR2 is FQNEAQ (reference sequence). Each CDR3 protein gets one entry after TCRdb re-called the RT-PCR reads with MiXCR. Of over 1,500 distinct CDR3 sequences in the sample, about 23% were seen once. Sequencing input: blood, either unsorted or a sorted T cell fraction (not recorded which). This receptor was identified in a human donor who was either an allogeneic HSCT recipient or a stem cell or donor lymphocyte infusion donor (not recorded which). It is not recorded whose cells these are; they may come from a transplant donor. The chain recombines TRBV7-9 with TRBJ1-3; no reliable D call. CDR3 sequence reads: CASSSLGNTIYF. DNA of the CDR3: TGTGCCAGCAGCTCGCTGGGAAACACCATATATTTT. Using reference TRBV7-9 and TRBJ1-3 for the parts outside the CDR3, the full variable domain is DTGVSQNPRHKITKRGQNVTFRCDPISEHNRLYWYRQTLGQGPEFLTYFQNEAQLEKSRLLSDRFSAERPKGSFSTLEIQRTEQGDSAMYLCASSSLGNTIYFGEGSWLTVV.